The 3 T cell receptor beta chains presented below share a single source sample, sequenced in a study of blood T cells in healthy people across ages. The second PCR ran about 6 to 11 cycles with a sample-barcoded 5' primer and J-beta primers. TCRdb fed the 5' RACE reads into MiXCR, producing one record per CDR3 protein. This table holds approximately 960,000 distinct CDR3 sequences, 25% to 30% found once. Separately, the same data were catalogued under a study of T cells of mothers and their children.

Sequenced: blood. Receptor source: a woman between 40 and 55 years old in good health.

The table lists this clonotype with a few counts. This chain uses TRBV12-3 or TRBV12-4 with TRBJ2-3, with 7 positions matching TRBD2. The CDR3 has 13 residues. J lost 4 bases, V lost 7 bases, and 5 bases had no gene match. The CDR3 DNA follows: TGTGCCAGCACCCCTGGGAGGGCAGATACGCAGTATTTT. Translated: CASTPGRADTQYF.

This clonotype was counted ten times or more. V and J are TRBV20-1 and TRBJ2-1; no definite D call. Looked up from germline, CDR1 is DFQATT and CDR2 is SNEGSKA (reference sequence). Deletions cut 0 bases from V and 4 bases from J, with 4 bases between. The CDR3 has 12 amino acids. CDR3 region: CSARERYNEQFF. CDR3 DNA: TGCAGTGCTAGAGAGAGGTACAATGAGCAGTTCTTC.

This clonotype was counted at least ten times. This chain links TRBV6-5 with TRBJ2-7, with 7 bases that match TRBD1. The V gene end was trimmed by 6 bases and the J gene end by 2 bases; junction bases not matched to a gene: 7. This CDR3 has 14 amino acids. Germline V gives CDR1 MNHEY, CDR2 SVGAGI. The CDR3, as DNA: TGTGCCAGCAGGCCGGGACAGCTACCCTACGAGCAGTACTTC. As protein: CASRPGQLPYEQYF.